This T cell receptor (beta chain) was identified in a study of CD8 T cells in ankylosing spondylitis. Each CDR3 protein gets one entry after TCRdb re-called the 5' RACE reads with MiXCR. This sample has about 96,000 distinct CDR3 sequences, with about 8.1% found just once. This clonotype appeared a single time. A much larger clone lies a single base off, so this may be a read error. The germline V and J ends were trimmed by 2 bases and 5 bases, with 10 bases remaining between them. The germline CDR1 and CDR2 sequences are DFQATT and SNEGSKA (reference sequence). The CDR3 is made up of 14 amino acids. This sequence originates from a male donor with ankylosing spondylitis or in good health (not recorded which). This rearrangement joins TRBV20-1 to TRBJ1-6; D not resolved. The specimen sequenced was blood, either unsorted or a sorted T cell fraction (not recorded which). The CDR3: CSARRHGNNSPLHF. The CDR3 DNA follows: TGCAGTGCTAGAAGGCACGGGAATAATTCACCCCTCCACTTT.